The 15 T cell receptor beta chains reported below all come from one sample, sequenced in a study of chemoradiotherapy in HPV16-positive cancers. Produced via immunoSEQ multiplex PCR; TCRdb's table is partial and in-frame only. The table lists approximately 8,600 clones, approximately 80% of them singletons. The sample was acquired from a patient who underwent chemoradiotherapy. Every receptor here comes from a human donor with HPV-associated anogenital cancer.

The chain recombines TRBV5-1 with TRBJ2-7, with TRBD1 matching over 11 bases. Trimming removed 4 bases from V and 5 bases from J; junction bases left unmatched: 8. In germline, CDR1 is SGHRS, CDR2 YFSETQ. This CDR3 has 15 amino acids. The CDR3 loop reads CASSLRTGGRDEQYF. DNA of the CDR3: TGCGCCAGCAGCCTCCGGACAGGGGGCCGGGACGAGCAGTACTTC.

The chain recombines TRBV7-2 with TRBJ1-2, with TRBD1 matching 7 bases. The V gene end was trimmed by 2 bases and the J gene end by 4 bases; junction bases not matched to a gene: 1. In germline, CDR1 is SGHTA, CDR2 FQGNSA. This CDR3 has 13 residues. The CDR3 coding sequence is TGTGCCAGCAGCTTAACAGGGGCCTATGGCTACACCTTC. Protein sequence: CASSLTGAYGYTF.

CDR3 sequence: CASSLGGGLIQETQYF. For the CDR3, the DNA is TGTGCCAGCAGCTTGGGTGGCGGCCTGATTCAAGAGACCCAGTACTTC. The gene calls are TRBV5-6 and TRBJ2-5, with D uncertain. Looked up from germline, CDR1 is SGHDT and CDR2 is YYEEEE. V shed 0 bases and J shed 2 bases, with 14 bases lying between them. The CDR3 sequence is 16 residues long. The whole variable domain, filled in from reference TRBV5-6 and TRBJ2-5, reads DAGVTQSPTHLIKTRGQQVTLRCSPKSGHDTVSWYQQALGQGPQFIFQYYEEEERQRGNFPDRFSGHQFPNYSSELNVNALLLGDSALYLCASSLGGGLIQETQYFGPGTRLLVL.

The J gene is TRBJ2-3, the V gene TRBV6-4; D gene unclear. Germline loops: CDR1 MRHNA, CDR2 SNTAGT. This CDR3 contains 14 residues. The V end was cut by 0 bases, the J end by 5 bases, with 9 bases between. This CDR3 is CASSDSLMGDTQYF. CDR3 DNA: TGTGCCAGCAGTGACTCCCTGATGGGAGATACGCAGTATTTT.

This rearrangement joins TRBV29-1 to TRBJ2-1, with 7 bases fitting TRBD2. CDR3 size: 10 residues. Unmatched junction bases numbered 4, after V lost 7 bases and J lost 10 bases. The germline gives CDR1 SQVTM, CDR2 ANQGSEA. The CDR3 region has the DNA TGCAGCGCCGTACTAGCGGAGCAGTTCTTC. It encodes CSAVLAEQFF.

The chain is built from TRBV19 and TRBJ1-3; D is uncertain. This CDR3 region has 13 residues. The germline V gene has CDR1 LNHDA and CDR2 SQIVND (reference sequence). Between the trimmed V and J ends, which lost 5 bases and 2 bases, there was a span of 7 bases. CDR3 DNA: TGTGCCAGTAGTTCAGTGGCTGGAAACACCATATATTTT. It encodes CASSSVAGNTIYF.

The V and J genes are TRBV14 and TRBJ2-1; D gene ambiguous. CDR3 length equals 14 residues. Germline values: CDR1 SGHDN, CDR2 FVKESK. V was pared by 1 base and J by 3 bases, with 7 bases between. The CDR3 nucleotides are TGTGCCAGCAGCCAAGTAAGTGTCTACAATGAGCAGTTCTTC. This gives the protein CASSQVSVYNEQFF.

CDR3 in amino acids: CASSLAGRMADTQYF. CDR3 bases: TGTGCCAGCAGCTTAGCGGGAAGGATGGCAGATACGCAGTATTTT. The V and J genes are TRBV13 and TRBJ2-3, with D possibly matching TRBD2 (5 bases). The germline CDR1 and CDR2 sequences are PRHDT and FYEKMQ (reference sequence). V shed 1 base and J shed 4 bases, with 12 bases lying between them. The CDR3 is 15 residues long.

V gene TRBV18 combines with J gene TRBJ2-1, with 10 bases aligning to TRBD1. The CDR3 loop spans 15 amino acids. V lost 6 bases, J lost 3 bases, and 5 bases stayed unmatched. The germline gives CDR1 KGHSH, CDR2 LQKENI. This CDR3 reads CASSLDRGNYNEQFF. The CDR3 bases are TGTGCCAGCTCGCTGGACAGGGGGAACTACAATGAGCAGTTCTTC.

The chain carries TRBV5-5 and TRBJ1-1; a weak D match, TRBD1 (5 bases). The CDR3 spans 13 residues. Germline CDR1 SGHKS, CDR2 YYEKEE (reference sequence). V was cut by 4 bases and J by 1 base, with 8 bases left in between. CDR3 region: CASSPTGNTEAFF. CDR3 bases: TGTGCCAGCAGCCCTACAGGGAACACTGAAGCTTTCTTT.

This clone was detected a few times. V usage is TRBV27 and J usage is TRBJ1-2; the D is unclear. Per the germline V gene, CDR1 is MNHEY and CDR2 is SMNVEV (reference sequence). V lost 1 base to trimming and J lost 4 bases, with 7 bases between them. This CDR3 has 13 amino acids. The CDR3 bases are TGTGCCAGCAGTTTATTTGTGGGCTATGGCTACACCTTC. The encoded protein is CASSLFVGYGYTF.

The chain employs TRBV5-1 and TRBJ2-3, with unresolved D. This CDR3 spans 16 amino acids. From germline, CDR1 is SGHRS and CDR2 YFSETQ. The V and J ends lost 4 bases and 3 bases respectively, with 18 bases between them. Written as DNA, the CDR3 is TGCGCCAGCAGCCTCCCGTCCGGCCTCGATACAGATACGCAGTATTTT. This encodes CASSLPSGLDTDTQYF.

The chain has TRBV9 and TRBJ1-1; TRBD1 is a possible D gene (6 bases). The CDR3 sequence is 14 residues long. V was trimmed by 3 bases and J by 5 bases, leaving 14 bases between them. CDR1 SGDLS and CDR2 YYNGEE come from the germline V gene. The CDR3 nucleotides are TGTGCCAGCAGCGCCGGTTGGGGGGCTACTGAAGCTTTCTTT. It encodes CASSAGWGATEAFF.

The chain combines TRBV4-2 with TRBJ2-1; the D is unclear. The V end lost 4 bases, the J end lost 2 bases, and 15 bases lay between the germline ends. Germline CDR1 reads LGHNA; CDR2 reads YNFKEQ. This CDR3 is built from 16 residues. The CDR3 region has the DNA TGTGCCAGCAGCCCCAGAAACGACGGGCCCTACAATGAGCAGTTCTTC. Its protein is CASSPRNDGPYNEQFF.

The gene calls are TRBV12-5 and TRBJ1-1, with TRBD1 identical over 12 bases. Germline V CDR1 and CDR2: LGHNT, FRNRAP. The CDR3 length is 19 residues. After removal of 2 bases from V and 5 bases from J, the junction contained 15 bases not matched to a gene. The CDR3 loop reads CASGLTTSPGQGARTEAFF. CDR3 in DNA: TGTGCTAGTGGTTTGACGACAAGCCCGGGACAGGGGGCGAGGACTGAAGCTTTCTTT.